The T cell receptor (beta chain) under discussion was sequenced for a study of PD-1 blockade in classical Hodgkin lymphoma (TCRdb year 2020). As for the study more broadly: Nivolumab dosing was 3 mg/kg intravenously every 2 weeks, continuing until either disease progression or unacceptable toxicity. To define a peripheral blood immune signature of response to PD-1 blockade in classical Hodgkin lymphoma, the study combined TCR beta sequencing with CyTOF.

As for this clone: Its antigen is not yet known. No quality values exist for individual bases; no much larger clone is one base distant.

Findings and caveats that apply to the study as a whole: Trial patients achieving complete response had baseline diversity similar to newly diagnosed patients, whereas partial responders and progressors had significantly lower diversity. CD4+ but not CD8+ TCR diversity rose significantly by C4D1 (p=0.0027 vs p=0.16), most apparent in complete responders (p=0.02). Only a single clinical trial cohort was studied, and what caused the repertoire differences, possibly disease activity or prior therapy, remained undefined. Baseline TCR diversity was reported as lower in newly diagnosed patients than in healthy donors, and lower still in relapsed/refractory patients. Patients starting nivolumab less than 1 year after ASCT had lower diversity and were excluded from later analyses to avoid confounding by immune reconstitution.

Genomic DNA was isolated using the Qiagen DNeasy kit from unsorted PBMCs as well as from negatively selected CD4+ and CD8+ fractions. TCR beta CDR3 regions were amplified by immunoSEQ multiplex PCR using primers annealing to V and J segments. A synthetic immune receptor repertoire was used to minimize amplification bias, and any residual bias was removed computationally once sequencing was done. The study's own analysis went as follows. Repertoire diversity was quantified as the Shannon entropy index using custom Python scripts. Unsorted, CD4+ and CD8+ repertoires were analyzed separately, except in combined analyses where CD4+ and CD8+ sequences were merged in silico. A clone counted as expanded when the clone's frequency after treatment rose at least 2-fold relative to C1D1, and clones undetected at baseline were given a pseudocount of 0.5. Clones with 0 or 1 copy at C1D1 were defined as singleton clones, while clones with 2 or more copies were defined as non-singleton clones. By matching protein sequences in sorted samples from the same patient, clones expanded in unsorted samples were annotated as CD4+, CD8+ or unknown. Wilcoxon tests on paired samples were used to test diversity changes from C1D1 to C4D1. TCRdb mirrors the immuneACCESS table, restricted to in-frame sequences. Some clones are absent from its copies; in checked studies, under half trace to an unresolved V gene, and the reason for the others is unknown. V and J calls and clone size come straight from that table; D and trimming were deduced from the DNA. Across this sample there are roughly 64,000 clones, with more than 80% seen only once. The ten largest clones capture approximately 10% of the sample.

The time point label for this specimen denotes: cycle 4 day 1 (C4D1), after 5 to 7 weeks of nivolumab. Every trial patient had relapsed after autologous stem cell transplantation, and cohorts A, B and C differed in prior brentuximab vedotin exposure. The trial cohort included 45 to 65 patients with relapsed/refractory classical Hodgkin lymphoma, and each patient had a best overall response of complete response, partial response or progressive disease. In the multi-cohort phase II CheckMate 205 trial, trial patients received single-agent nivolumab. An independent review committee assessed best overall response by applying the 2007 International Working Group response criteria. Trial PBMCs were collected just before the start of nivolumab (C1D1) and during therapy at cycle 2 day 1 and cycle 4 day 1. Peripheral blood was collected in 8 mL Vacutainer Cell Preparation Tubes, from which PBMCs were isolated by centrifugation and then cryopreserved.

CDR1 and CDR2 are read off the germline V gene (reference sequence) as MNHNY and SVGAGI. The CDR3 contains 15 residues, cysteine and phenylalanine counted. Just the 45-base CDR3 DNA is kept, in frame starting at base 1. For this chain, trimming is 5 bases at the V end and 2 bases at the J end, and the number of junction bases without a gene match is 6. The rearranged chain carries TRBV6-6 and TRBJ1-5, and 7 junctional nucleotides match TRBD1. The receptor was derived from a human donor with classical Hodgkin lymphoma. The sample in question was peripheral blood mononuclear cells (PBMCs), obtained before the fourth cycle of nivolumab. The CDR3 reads CASSPRGIRNQPQHF. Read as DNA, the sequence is TGTGCCAGCAGTCCCAGGGGGATTCGCAATCAGCCCCAGCATTTT.